This TCR beta chain was found in a study of blood T cell repertoires in COVID-19. In the study overall: The origin of the acute and convalescent COVID-19 samples was the United States, Italy and Spain.

The germline CDR1 and CDR2 sequences are SGHNT and YENEEA. V lost 2 bases, J lost 0 bases, and 10 bases lay in between. CDR3 size: 16 residues. As processed by the authors: Reference gene primer amplification gave nucleated cell count estimates. The table came from immunoSEQ multiplex PCR; TCRdb's copy has only in-frame clones and leaves some out. V, J and clone size derive from that table, while D and trimming were established from the DNA sequence. The data show about 64,000 clones, around 90% seen once. Residents of about two dozen US areas, aged about 18 to 95 years, made up the participants. Cohorts were assigned according to the clinical history that participants reported.

The sample comprised PBMCs or T cells enriched from blood (not recorded which). J is TRBJ1-4 and V is TRBV11-3; D is possibly TRBD1 (5 bases). This TCR was recovered from a woman aged 40 to 50 who had recovered from COVID-19. CDR3 DNA sequence: TGTGCCAGCAGCTTACCAGGGCGGTCAACTAATGAAAAACTGTTTTTT. It yields the protein CASSLPGRSTNEKLFF.